The clone carrying this T cell receptor (beta chain) was counted at least ten times. The target antigen is unknown. By quantitative 5'-RACE with molecular barcodes, the TCR beta libraries were made. MiXCR, run by TCRdb on the 5' RACE reads, gives a single entry per CDR3 protein. The sample has about 200,000 distinct CDR3 sequences; 7% to 8% are singletons. The CDR3 length is 15 residues. V lost 0 bases and J lost 3; bases outside the gene matches: 5. Germline V gene sequence: CDR1 SNHLY, CDR2 FYNNEI. This sample was taken from a study of CD8 T cells in ankylosing spondylitis. Study-level findings and limits: Clones linked to the disease showed a CD8+ phenotype. They occurred at relatively low frequencies in peripheral blood. Earlier literature documents some of the motif variants in reactive arthritis synovial fluid and blood. Typical of ankylosing spondylitis blood, it appeared, was a TCR beta motif of under 10 highly homologous variants.

The sequence derives from a male donor with ankylosing spondylitis. The sequencing input was blood, either unsorted or a sorted T cell fraction (not recorded which). This chain connects TRBV2 to TRBJ2-7; 7 bases agree with TRBD1. This CDR3 is CASSEAPDRIYEQYF. The CDR3 DNA reads as TGTGCCAGCAGTGAAGCCCCGGACAGGATCTACGAGCAGTACTTC.